This TCR beta chain was documented in a study of cytomegalovirus exposure and HLA in healthy donors. Study in general: Approximately 200 million T cells yielded around 120 million unique TCR beta sequences in earlier analysis.

Findings and limits, study-wide: Association of a missense DCLRE1C variant with TCR beta V- and J-gene trimming was reported in a later analysis.

The germline V gene has CDR1 MNHEY and CDR2 SVGAGI. The V and J ends lost 0 bases and 8 bases respectively, with 16 bases between them. This CDR3 contains 15 residues. In the case of this clone: The target antigen is unknown.

PCR used 60 Vbeta primers and 13 Jbeta primers. This table comes from immunoSEQ multiplex PCR, and its TCRdb copy is limited to in-frame clones, with some not included. Of about 130,000 clones listed, over 65% are singletons. At collection, donors were nominally healthy, but unrecorded immune exposures were probable. The V and J genes are TRBV6-5 and TRBJ1-1, with D unresolved. This sequence was found in a man aged 18 to 30 in good health and CMV-seropositive. Sequences were obtained from PBMCs. CDR3 in amino acids: CASSYSPAKIAEAFF. CDR3 bases: TGTGCCAGCAGTTACTCCCCGGCTAAAATAGCGGAAGCTTTCTTT.